This T cell receptor beta chain was profiled in a study of blood T cells in healthy people across ages. This clonotype was counted between two and nine times. Its antigen is undetermined. Findings and caveats of the study: From one million sequenced T cells, diversity estimates were lower bounds.

PCR was performed a second time for about 6 to 12 cycles using a sample-barcoded 5' primer and a J-beta primer mix. TCRdb re-called the 5' RACE reads with MiXCR, one entry per CDR3 protein. The sample records 600,000 to 1,000,000 distinct CDR3 sequences, more than 45% being singletons. Donors were systemically healthy Caucasian individuals from Russia aged about 6 to 95 years. V dropped 6 bases and J dropped 7 bases, with 12 bases sitting between them. This CDR3 has 12 amino acids. Germline loops: CDR1 MNHEY, CDR2 SVGAGI. Sequenced input: blood. The source is a man aged 25 to 40 in good health. J is TRBJ1-1 and V is TRBV6-5; D might be TRBD1 (5 bases). This CDR3 is CASSFDSNEAFF. CDR3 in DNA: TGTGCCAGCAGCTTTGACAGCAATGAAGCTTTCTTT.